This T cell receptor (beta chain) is from a study of shared clonotypes between healthy human individuals. Study information: Each donor's CD4 naive and CD4 memory cells filled three plates apiece, CD8 naive two, and CD8 memory one.

A note on this clone: Its antigen is not identified.

Overall study results and limits: Some naive CD4 clonotypes, 4.5% to 5.5%, turned up in common across several donors. Sequencing depth was a factor that was expected to affect clonotype sharing among donors. Sampling covered blood only; tissue repertoires likely differ.

This table comes from immunoSEQ multiplex PCR, and its TCRdb copy is limited to in-frame clones, with some not included. The sample carries roughly 1,800,000 clones, about 95% recorded once. CD45RO-negative CD8 cells positively selected for CCR7 made up the naive population, which excluded terminally differentiated effector memory CD45RA+ cells. The clonotype comes from a man between 18 and 35 years old in good health. Sequencing was done on a sample of naive CD8+ T cells sorted from blood.

CDR3 protein: CASSPAHGIDYGYTF. The CDR3 DNA sequence: TGTGCCAGCAGCCCCGCCCATGGCATCGACTATGGCTACACCTTC. This rearrangement joins TRBV9 to TRBJ1-2; D ambiguous. V was pared by 4 bases and J by 3 bases, with 16 bases between. The CDR3 contains 15 residues. The germline V gene encodes CDR1 SGDLS and CDR2 YYNGEE.